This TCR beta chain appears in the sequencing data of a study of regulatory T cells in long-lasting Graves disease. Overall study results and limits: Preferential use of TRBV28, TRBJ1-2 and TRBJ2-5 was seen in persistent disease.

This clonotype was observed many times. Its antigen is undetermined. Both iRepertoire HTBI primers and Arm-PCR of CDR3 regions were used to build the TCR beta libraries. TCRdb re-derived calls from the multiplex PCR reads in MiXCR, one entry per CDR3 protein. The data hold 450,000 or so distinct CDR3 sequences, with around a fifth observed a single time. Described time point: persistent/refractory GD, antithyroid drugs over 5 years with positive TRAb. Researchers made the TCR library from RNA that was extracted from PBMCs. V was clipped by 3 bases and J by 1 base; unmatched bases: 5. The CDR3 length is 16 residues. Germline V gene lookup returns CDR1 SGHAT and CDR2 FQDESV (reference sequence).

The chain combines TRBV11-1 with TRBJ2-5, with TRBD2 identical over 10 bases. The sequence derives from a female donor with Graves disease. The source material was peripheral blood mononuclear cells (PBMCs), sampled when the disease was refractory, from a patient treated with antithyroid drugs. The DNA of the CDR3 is TGTGCCAGCAGCTTCGTTCTAGCGGGGGCCCAAGAGACCCAGTACTTC. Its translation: CASSFVLAGAQETQYF.